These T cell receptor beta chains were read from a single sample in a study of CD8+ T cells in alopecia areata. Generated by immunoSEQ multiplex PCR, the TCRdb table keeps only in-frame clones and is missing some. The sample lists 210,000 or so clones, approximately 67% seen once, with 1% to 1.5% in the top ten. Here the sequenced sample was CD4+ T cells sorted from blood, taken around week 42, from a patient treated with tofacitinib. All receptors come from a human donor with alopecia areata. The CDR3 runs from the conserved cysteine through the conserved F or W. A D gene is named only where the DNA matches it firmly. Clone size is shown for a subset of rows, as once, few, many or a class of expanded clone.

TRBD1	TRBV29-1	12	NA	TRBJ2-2	TGCAGCGCCATACAGGGGCACGGGGAGCTGTTTTTT	CSAIQGHGELFF
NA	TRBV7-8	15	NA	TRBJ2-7	TGTGCCAGCAGTCCGATCACCGGGACCAACTACGAGCAGTACTTC	CASSPITGTNYEQYF
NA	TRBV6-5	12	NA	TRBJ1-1	TGTGCCAGCAAAGTGACGAACACTGAAGCTTTCTTT	CASKVTNTEAFF
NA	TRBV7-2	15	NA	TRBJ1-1	TGTGCCAGCAGCTTCCTCCTGACATCGAGGGGTGAAGCTTTCTTT	CASSFLLTSRGEAFF
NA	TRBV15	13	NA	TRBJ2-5	TGTGCCACCAGCTGGACAGTTCAAGAGACCCAGTACTTC	CATSWTVQETQYF
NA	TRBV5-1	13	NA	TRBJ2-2	TGCGCCAGCAGCTTGTTTAGCGCCGGGGAGCTGTTTTTT	CASSLFSAGELFF
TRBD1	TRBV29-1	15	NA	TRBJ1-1	TGCAGCGTACACAGGGGTTGGTTGGCGGACACTGAAGCTTTCTTT	CSVHRGWLADTEAFF
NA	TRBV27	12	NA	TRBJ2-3	TGTGCCAGCAGACAACCGGGGACAACGCAGTATTTT	CASRQPGTTQYF
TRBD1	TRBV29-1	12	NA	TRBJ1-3	TGCAGCGTTGCGACAGGGCAGAACACCATATATTTT	CSVATGQNTIYF
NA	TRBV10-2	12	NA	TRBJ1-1	TGCGCCAGCATTGGTGGACAGACTGAAGCTTTCTTT	CASIGGQTEAFF
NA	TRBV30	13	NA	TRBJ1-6	TGTGCCTGCGGCACCTCCTATAATTCACCCCTCCACTTT	CACGTSYNSPLHF
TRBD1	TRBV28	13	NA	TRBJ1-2	TGTGCCAGCAGTTTACAGGGGGCGCGTGGCTACACCTTC	CASSLQGARGYTF
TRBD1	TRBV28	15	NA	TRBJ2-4	TGTGCCAGCAGTCCCGCGGACAGGGCCAAAAACATTCAGTACTTC	CASSPADRAKNIQYF
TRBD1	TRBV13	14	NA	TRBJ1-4	TGTGCCAGCAGCCACACAGGGGAGGATGAAAAACTGTTTTTT	CASSHTGEDEKLFF
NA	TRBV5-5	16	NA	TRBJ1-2	TGTGCCAGCAAAAAGGAGGGGATTCGGATCGGCGATGGCTACACCTTC	CASKKEGIRIGDGYTF
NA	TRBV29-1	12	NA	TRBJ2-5	TGCAGCGTACTATTCGGGGGCGAGACCCAGTACTTC	CSVLFGGETQYF
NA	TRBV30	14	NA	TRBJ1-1	TGTGCCCACCGGGACGGTGCTATGAACACTGAAGCTTTCTTT	CAHRDGAMNTEAFF
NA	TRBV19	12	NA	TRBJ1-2	TGTGCCAGTGAGAGGGGGATAGAGGGCTACACCTTC	CASERGIEGYTF
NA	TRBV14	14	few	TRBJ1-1	TGTGCCAGCAGTAGAAGCAGGTCGTCAACTGAAGCTTTCTTT	CASSRSRSSTEAFF
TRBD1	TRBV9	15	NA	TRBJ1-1	TGTGCCAGCAGCGTAGATTCGGACAGGGGCACTGAAGCTTTCTTT	CASSVDSDRGTEAFF
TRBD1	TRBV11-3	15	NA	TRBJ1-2	TGTGCCAGCAGCTTAGGGGGGACAGGGTTGCATGGCTACACCTTC	CASSLGGTGLHGYTF
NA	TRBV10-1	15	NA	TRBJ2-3	TGCGCCAGCAGTGAGTTGGACGGCTCCACAGATACGCAGTATTTT	CASSELDGSTDTQYF
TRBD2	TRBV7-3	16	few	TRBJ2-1	TGTGCCAGCAGCTTAAATAGCGGGGGGCTCGGAAATGAGCAGTTCTTC	CASSLNSGGLGNEQFF
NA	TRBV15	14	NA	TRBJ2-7	TGTGCCACGGGTTTGGCAAGTGGCTCCTACGAGCAGTACTTC	CATGLASGSYEQYF
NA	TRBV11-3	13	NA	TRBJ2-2	TGTGCCAGCAGCCGCCCGGGGGCCGGGGAGCTGTTTTTT	CASSRPGAGELFF
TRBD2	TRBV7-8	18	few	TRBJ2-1	TGTGCCAGCAGCTTTAGGGGGACTAGCGGGGGAAATTACAATGAGCAGTTCTTC	CASSFRGTSGGNYNEQFF
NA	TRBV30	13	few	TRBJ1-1	TGTGCCTGGAGTGTACTACGGGGAACTGAAGCTTTCTTT	CAWSVLRGTEAFF
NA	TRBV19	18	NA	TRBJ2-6	TGTGCCAGCTCGCCTATCCCTACGTCCTCCCTAAGGGCCAACGTCCTGACTTTC	CASSPIPTSSLRANVLTF
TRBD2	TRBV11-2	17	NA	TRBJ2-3	TGTGCCAGCAGCTCTCGTATCAGCGGGGGAAGCACAGATACGCAGTATTTT	CASSSRISGGSTDTQYF
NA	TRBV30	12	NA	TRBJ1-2	TGTGCCTCGGGGGAGCAGCCGGGGCGCTACACCTTC	CASGEQPGRYTF
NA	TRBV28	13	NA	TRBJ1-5	TGTGCCAGTACTAGGCGGGCGAATCAGCCCCAGCATTTT	CASTRRANQPQHF
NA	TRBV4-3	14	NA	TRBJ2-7	TGCGCCAGCAGCCAAACTAGGAGTCACTACGAGCAGTACTTC	CASSQTRSHYEQYF
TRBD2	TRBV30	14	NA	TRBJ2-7	TGTGCCTGGAGTCCTTTAGCGGGGTCCCACGAGCAGTACTTC	CAWSPLAGSHEQYF
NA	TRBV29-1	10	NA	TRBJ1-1	TGCAGCGCAAGACAGGATGAAGCTTTCTTT	CSARQDEAFF
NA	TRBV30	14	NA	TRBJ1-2	TGTGCCTGCCCTATCGACGGGGGCGAGGGTGGCTACACCTTC	CACPIDGGEGGYTF
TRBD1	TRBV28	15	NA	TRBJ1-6	TGTGCCAGCAGTGGTACAGGGGGAGCGAATTCACCCCTCCACTTT	CASSGTGGANSPLHF
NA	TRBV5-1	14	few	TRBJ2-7	TGCGCCAGCAGCTTGGAAGGGAGCTCCTACGAGCAGTACTTC	CASSLEGSSYEQYF
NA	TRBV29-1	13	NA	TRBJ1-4	TGCAGCGCCGCGAGAGCTTCGAATGAAAAACTGTTTTTT	CSAARASNEKLFF
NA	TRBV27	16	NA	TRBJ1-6	TGTGCCAGCAGATTTTCAAGGGAATTCGATAATTCACCCCTCCACTTT	CASRFSREFDNSPLHF
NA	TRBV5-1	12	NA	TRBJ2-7	TGCGCCAGCAGCTTGGAGCCCTACGAGCAGTACTTC	CASSLEPYEQYF
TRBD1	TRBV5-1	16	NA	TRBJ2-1	TGCGCCAGCAGCTTGGACGGGACAGGGATCTACAATGAGCAGTTCTTC	CASSLDGTGIYNEQFF
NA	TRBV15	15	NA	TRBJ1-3	TGTGCCACCAGCAGAGATCGAGGTCGGGGCAACACCATATATTTT	CATSRDRGRGNTIYF
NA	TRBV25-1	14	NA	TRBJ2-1	TGTGCCAGCAGTGTCCGGGACGGACACAATGAGCAGTTCTTC	CASSVRDGHNEQFF